The clone carrying this TCR beta chain was seen a few times. Its matching antigen is unknown. The data stem from a study of early T cells in non-severe SARS-CoV-2 infection. For the study at large: It was bulk RNA from unsorted whole blood that was sequenced, and the chains were unpaired. Study observations and caveats: The matching step, a VDJdb search, favored anti-spike CD8 responses and missed private and CD4 specificities.

Separate cDNA molecules each had unique molecular identifiers attached to them. TCRdb used MiXCR to reprocess the 5' RACE reads, holding one entry per CDR3 protein. The table lists 100,000 or so distinct CDR3 sequences, roughly 15% of them singletons. Looked up from germline, CDR1 is MDHEN and CDR2 is SYDVKM. The CDR3 loop spans 11 amino acids. The receptor was derived from an adult who was a healthcare worker with PCR-confirmed SARS-CoV-2 infection or an uninfected control (not recorded which). This chain uses TRBV28 with TRBJ1-2; a weak D match, TRBD1 (5 bases). The sequencing used whole blood, collected at baseline. The DNA for the CDR3 is TGTGCTTATCAGGGCAGCTATGGCTACACCTTC. Residues: CAYQGSYGYTF.